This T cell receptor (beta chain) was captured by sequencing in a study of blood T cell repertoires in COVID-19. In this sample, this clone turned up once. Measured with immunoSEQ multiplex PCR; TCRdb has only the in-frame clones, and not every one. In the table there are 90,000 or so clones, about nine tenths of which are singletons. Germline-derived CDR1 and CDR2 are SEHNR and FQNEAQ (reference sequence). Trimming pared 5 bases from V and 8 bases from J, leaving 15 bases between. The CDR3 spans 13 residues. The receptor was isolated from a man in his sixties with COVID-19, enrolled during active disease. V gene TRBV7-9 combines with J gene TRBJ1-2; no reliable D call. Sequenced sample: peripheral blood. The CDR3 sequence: CASSTPGGFGYTF. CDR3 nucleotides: TGTGCCAGCAGCACCCCCGGCGGGTTCGGCTACACCTTC.